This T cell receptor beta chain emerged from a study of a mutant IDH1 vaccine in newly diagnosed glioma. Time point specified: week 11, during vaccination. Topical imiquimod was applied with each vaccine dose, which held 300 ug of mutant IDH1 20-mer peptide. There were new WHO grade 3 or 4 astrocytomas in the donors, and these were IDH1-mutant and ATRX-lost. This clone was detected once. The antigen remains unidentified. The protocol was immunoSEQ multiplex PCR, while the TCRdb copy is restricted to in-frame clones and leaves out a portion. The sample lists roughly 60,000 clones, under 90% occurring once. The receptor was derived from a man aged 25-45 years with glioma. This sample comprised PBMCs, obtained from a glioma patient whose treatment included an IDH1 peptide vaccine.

CDR3 nucleotide sequence: TGTGCCAGCAGTTTAGGTCCTTTTCGCGGGAGGCTCTTTAATAGTACAGATACGCAGTATTTT. Protein: CASSLGPFRGRLFNSTDTQYF. V usage is TRBV28 and J usage is TRBJ2-3; 8 positions agree with TRBD2. CDR1 and CDR2 (germline): MDHEN, SYDVKM. J lost 3 bases, V lost 2 bases, and 22 bases had no gene match. CDR3 length equals 21 residues. Based on the CDR3 plus reference TRBV28 and TRBJ2-3, the full variable domain is DVKVTQSSRYLVKRTGEKVFLECVQDMDHENMFWYRQDPGLGLRLIYFSYDVKMKEKGDIPEGYSVSREKKERFSLILESASTNQTSMYLCASSLGPFRGRLFNSTDTQYFGPGTRLTVL.